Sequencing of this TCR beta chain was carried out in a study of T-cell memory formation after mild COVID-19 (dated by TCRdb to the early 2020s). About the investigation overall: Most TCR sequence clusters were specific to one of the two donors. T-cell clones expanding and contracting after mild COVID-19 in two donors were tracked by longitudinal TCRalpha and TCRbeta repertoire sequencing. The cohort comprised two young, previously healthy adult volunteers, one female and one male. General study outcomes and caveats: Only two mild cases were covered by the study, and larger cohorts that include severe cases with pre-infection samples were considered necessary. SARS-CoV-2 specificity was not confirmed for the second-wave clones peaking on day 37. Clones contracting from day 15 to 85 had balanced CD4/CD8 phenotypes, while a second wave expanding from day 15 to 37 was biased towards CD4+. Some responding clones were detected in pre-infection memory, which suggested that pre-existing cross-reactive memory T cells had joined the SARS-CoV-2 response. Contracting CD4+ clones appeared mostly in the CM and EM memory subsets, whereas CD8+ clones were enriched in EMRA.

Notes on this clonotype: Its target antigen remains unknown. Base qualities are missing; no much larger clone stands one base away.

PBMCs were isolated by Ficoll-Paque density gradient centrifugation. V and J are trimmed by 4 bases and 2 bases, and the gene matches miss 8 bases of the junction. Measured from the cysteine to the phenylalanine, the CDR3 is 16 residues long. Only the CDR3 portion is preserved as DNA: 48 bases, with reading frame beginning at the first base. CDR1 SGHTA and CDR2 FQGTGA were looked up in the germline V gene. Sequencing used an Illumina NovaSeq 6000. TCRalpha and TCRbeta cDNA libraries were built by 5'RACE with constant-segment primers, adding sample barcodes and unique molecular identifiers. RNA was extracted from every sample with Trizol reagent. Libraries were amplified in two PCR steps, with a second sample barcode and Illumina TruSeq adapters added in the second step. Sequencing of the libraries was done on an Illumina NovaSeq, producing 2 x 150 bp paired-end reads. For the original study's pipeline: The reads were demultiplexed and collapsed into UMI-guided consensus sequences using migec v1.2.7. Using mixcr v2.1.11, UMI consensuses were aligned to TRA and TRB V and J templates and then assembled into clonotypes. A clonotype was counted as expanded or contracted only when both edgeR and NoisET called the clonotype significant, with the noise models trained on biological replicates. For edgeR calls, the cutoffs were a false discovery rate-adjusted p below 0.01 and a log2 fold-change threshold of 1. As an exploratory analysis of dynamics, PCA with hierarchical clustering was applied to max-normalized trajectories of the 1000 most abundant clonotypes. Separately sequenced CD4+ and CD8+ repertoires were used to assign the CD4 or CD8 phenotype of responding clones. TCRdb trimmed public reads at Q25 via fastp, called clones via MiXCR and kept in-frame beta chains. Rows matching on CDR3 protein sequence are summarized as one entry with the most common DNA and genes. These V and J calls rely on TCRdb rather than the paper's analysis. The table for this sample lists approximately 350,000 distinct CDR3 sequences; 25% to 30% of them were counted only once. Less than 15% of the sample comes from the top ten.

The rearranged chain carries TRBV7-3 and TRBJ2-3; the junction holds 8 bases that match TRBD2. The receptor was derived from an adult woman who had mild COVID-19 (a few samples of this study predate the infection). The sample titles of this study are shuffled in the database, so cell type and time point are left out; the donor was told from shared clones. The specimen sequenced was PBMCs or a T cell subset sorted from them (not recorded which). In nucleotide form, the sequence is TGTGCCAGCAGCTCCCTGGGTAGCGGGGCCACAGATACGCAGTATTTT. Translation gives CASSSLGSGATDTQYF.